The 20 T cell receptor beta chains given below trace back to one sample, sequenced in a study of T cells in Graves' hyperthyroidism and ophthalmopathy. Amplification targeted TCR beta CDR3 regions from RNA transcripts. During a first-round RT-PCR of the TCR CDR3, the HTBI primer set was used. TCRdb re-called the multiplex PCR reads through MiXCR, storing one row per CDR3 protein. Of about 660,000 distinct CDR3 sequences listed, 45% are singletons. Sequencing was performed on peripheral blood or thyroid tissue (not recorded which). Receptors originate from an adult man with Graves' disease, either hyperthyroidism or ophthalmopathy (not recorded which).

This chain uses TRBV13 with TRBJ1-1; D unresolved. The germline V gene encodes CDR1 PRHDT and CDR2 FYEKMQ (reference sequence). The CDR3 consists of 15 residues. Trimming cost V 3 bases and J 1 base, with 12 bases left between them. Here the CDR3 reads CASSLVSGPNTEAFF. CDR3 bases: TGTGCCAGCAGCTTGGTCTCCGGGCCGAACACTGAAGCTTTCTTT.

The J gene is TRBJ1-5, the V gene TRBV7-3, with TRBD1 as a possible D gene (5 bases). V was cut by 3 bases and J by 4 bases, with 16 bases left in between. This CDR3 contains 16 residues. The germline V gene has CDR1 SGHTA and CDR2 FQGTGA. The CDR3 bases are TGTGCCAGCAGCTTGGTTGGCTGGGGGGGGAATCAGCCCCAGCATTTT. It translates to CASSLVGWGGNQPQHF.

This clonotype was detected only once. The chain carries TRBV19 and TRBJ2-7; the match to TRBD1 covers 9 bases. V lost 11 bases to trimming and J lost 8 bases; unmatched junction nucleotides: 7. Germline assignment: CDR1 LNHDA and CDR2 SQIVND (reference sequence). This CDR3 comprises 11 residues. The CDR3 DNA reads TGTGCCTGGACAGGGGTAAACCAGCAGTACTTC. Protein sequence: CAWTGVNQQYF. Looking up the rest from reference TRBV19 and TRBJ2-7 gives the full variable domain: DGGITQSPKYLFRKEGQNVTLSCEQNLNHDAMYWYRQDPGQGLRLIYYSQIVNDFQKGDIAEGYSVSREKKESFPLTVTSAQKNPTAFYLCAWTGVNQQYFGPGTRLTVT.

This clonotype was seen more than once but under ten times. This sequence joins TRBV7-3 and TRBJ2-5, with D possibly matching TRBD2 (6 bases). Gene TRBJ2-1 matches the end of the DNA better, so the J call may be wrong. The length of the CDR3 is 15 residues. Germline loops: CDR1 SGHTA, CDR2 FQGTGA. CDR3 coding DNA: TGTGCCAGCAGCTTAGGGGTGCGGGGAGAAGAGGAGCAGTTCTTC. It codes for CASSLGVRGEEEQFF.

This clonotype was recorded at least ten times. The chain uses TRBV14 and TRBJ1-2, with D uncertain. Trimming took 8 bases from V and 8 from J, leaving 15 bases between them. The CDR3 is 12 residues long. The germline CDR1 and CDR2 sequences are SGHDN and FVKESK. The CDR3 protein is CASSRSADGYTF. CDR3 nucleotide sequence: TGTGCCAGCTCGAGGTCCGCGGACGGCTACACCTTC.

This clonotype appeared a few times. The CDR3 sequence: CSVFSFTQGATGELFF. DNA for the CDR3: TGCAGCGTTTTCAGTTTTACCCAGGGGGCTACCGGGGAGCTGTTTTTT. The genes are TRBV29-1 and TRBJ2-2, with TRBD1 matching over 8 bases. Germline CDR1 and CDR2: SQVTM and ANQGSEA. This CDR3 is 16 amino acids long. V was pared by 5 bases and J by 5 bases, with 13 bases of the junction left unmatched.

The CDR3 loop is CASDPGQGRGNTIYF. In DNA, the CDR3 is TGTGCCAGTGACCCGGGACAGGGCCGTGGAAACACCATATATTTT. The chain joins TRBV6-1 to TRBJ1-3, with 9 bases that match TRBD1. CDR3 length: 15 residues. V lost 9 bases to trimming and J lost 3 bases; unmatched junction nucleotides: 9. The germline gives CDR1 MNHNS, CDR2 SASEGT.

As to this clonotype: Given a much more abundant clone one base away, this may be a read error. The rearrangement joins TRBV6-1 to TRBJ1-2; D call uncertain. The germline V gene encodes CDR1 MNHNS and CDR2 SASEGT. The CDR3 covers 12 residues. Trimming left V 4 bases short and J 4 bases short, with 7 bases between. CDR3 bases: TGTGCCAGCAGTGCCGACACCTATGGCTACACCTTC. It yields the protein CASSADTYGYTF.

The sample holds a few counts of this clonotype. V gene TRBV9 combines with J gene TRBJ2-7; D gene ambiguous. V lost 6 bases to trimming and J lost 0 bases, with 13 bases between them. This CDR3 region has 14 residues. In germline, CDR1 is SGDLS, CDR2 YYNGEE. The CDR3 is CASKLCWISYEQYF. The CDR3 DNA is TGTGCCAGCAAGCTCTGTTGGATCTCCTACGAGCAGTACTTC.

This clonotype was picked up many times. The V call is TRBV29-1, the J call TRBJ1-1, with D uncertain. CDR1 SQVTM and CDR2 ANQGSEA come from the germline V gene. The CDR3 is 12 residues long. V was clipped by 7 bases and J by 3 bases, with 12 bases between them. The DNA for the CDR3 is TGCAGCGCCAACGACGGGGACACTGAAGCTTTCTTT. Residues: CSANDGDTEAFF.

This rearrangement joins TRBV12-3 or TRBV12-4 to TRBJ2-5; 7 nucleotides match TRBD1. This CDR3 region has 13 residues. J lost 2 bases, V lost 7 bases, and 4 bases had no gene match. The CDR3 coding sequence is TGTGCCAGCAAAGACAGGGCGCAAGAGACCCAGTACTTC. Translation: CASKDRAQETQYF.

The CDR3 loop reads CAWNGQFNSPLHF. DNA for the CDR3: TGTGCCTGGAATGGGCAGTTTAATTCACCCCTCCACTTT. The chain recombines TRBV11-2 with TRBJ1-6; the D is unclear. CDR1 and CDR2 (germline): SGHAT, FQNNGV. The V end was cut by 11 bases, the J end by 6 bases, with 14 bases between. CDR3 length equals 13 residues.

This clonotype was seen ten or more times. V is TRBV7-6 and J is TRBJ1-2; D is possibly TRBD1 (6 bases). Germline V gene lookup returns CDR1 SGHVS and CDR2 FNYEAQ. The CDR3 has 13 amino acids. V was clipped by 5 bases and J by 7 bases, with 14 bases between them. The CDR3: CASSPIQGAGYTF. The CDR3 nucleotides read TGTGCCAGCAGCCCGATACAGGGAGCTGGCTACACCTTC. The full variable domain, completed using reference TRBV7-6 and TRBJ1-2, is GAGVSQSPRYKVTKRGQDVALRCDPISGHVSLYWYRQALGQGPEFLTYFNYEAQQDKSGLPNDRFSAERPEGSISTLTIQRTEQRDSAMYRCASSPIQGAGYTFGSGTRLTVV.

This clonotype was counted between two and nine times. The genes are TRBV19 and TRBJ1-1; 7 bases line up with TRBD1. CDR3 size: 16 residues. Germline trimming cut 7 bases from V and 1 base from J; bases unmatched to any gene: 12. The germline gives CDR1 LNHDA, CDR2 SQIVND (reference sequence). This CDR3 is CASIDGAGGRNTEAFF. The CDR3 DNA reads TGTGCCAGTATAGACGGGGCAGGGGGTCGGAACACTGAAGCTTTCTTT.

The table lists this clonotype with many counts. The chain couples TRBV19 to TRBJ1-5; TRBD1 is a possible D gene (5 bases). This CDR3 comprises 14 residues. V lost 3 bases and J 5 bases, leaving 11 bases between the germline ends. Germline V CDR1 and CDR2: LNHDA, SQIVND (reference sequence). CDR3 sequence (DNA): TGTGCCAGTAGTATCGAGGGACCTGATCAGCCCCAGCATTTT. This encodes CASSIEGPDQPQHF.

This clonotype has more than one count but fewer than ten. The chain uses TRBV7-2 and TRBJ2-5, with 13 bases matching TRBD2. The ends lost 4 bases at V and 4 bases at J; junction bases unmatched: 6. Germline CDR1 and CDR2: SGHTA and FQGNSA. The CDR3 has 16 residues. The CDR3 sequence is CASSSSRLAGGETQYF. CDR3 bases: TGTGCCAGCAGCTCCTCCAGACTAGCGGGGGGAGAGACCCAGTACTTC.

About this clonotype: This CDR3 fails to terminate in the conserved phenylalanine or tryptophan, so it likely reflects a read error. This chain joins TRBV9 and TRBJ2-7; 8 bases line up with TRBD2. V lost 1 base and J lost 7; bases outside the gene matches: 7. The CDR3 contains 14 residues. Germline loops: CDR1 SGDLS, CDR2 YYNGEE. In DNA, the CDR3 is TGTGCCAGCAGCGTATCCGGGAGGGCCGAAGAGCAGTACCTC. Amino acid sequence: CASSVSGRAEEQYL.

The rearrangement links TRBV20-1 to TRBJ2-2; D may match TRBD1 or TRBD2 (6 bases each). V dropped 6 bases and J dropped 2 bases, with 19 bases sitting between them. The CDR3 contains 16 residues. Germline CDR1 DFQATT, CDR2 SNEGSKA (reference sequence). The CDR3 is CSAMGEGGINTGELFF. CDR3 DNA sequence: TGCAGTGCCATGGGGGAAGGGGGGATTAACACCGGGGAGCTGTTTTTT.

Notes on this clonotype: A clone one base away is much larger, so this may be a read error. This sequence joins TRBV2 and TRBJ1-1; 7 bases align to TRBD1. The V and J ends lost 8 bases and 12 bases, in that order; junction bases with no gene match: 6. The germline CDR1 and CDR2 sequences are SNHLY and FYNNEI. This CDR3 has 10 amino acids. CDR3 sequence (DNA): TGTGCCAGCGGCGGGACAGTGTCTTTCTTT. This gives the protein CASGGTVSFF.

This clonotype occurred many times. The CDR3 reads CASRARQGRPTTQYF. The DNA for the CDR3 is TGTGCCAGCAGGGCGCGACAGGGGCGCCCAACGACCCAGTACTTC. The chain has TRBV2 and TRBJ2-5; 8 positions match TRBD1. Germline V gene lookup returns CDR1 SNHLY and CDR2 FYNNEI. With V trimmed by 6 bases and J by 7 bases, 13 bases remained unmatched. The CDR3 sequence is 15 residues long.